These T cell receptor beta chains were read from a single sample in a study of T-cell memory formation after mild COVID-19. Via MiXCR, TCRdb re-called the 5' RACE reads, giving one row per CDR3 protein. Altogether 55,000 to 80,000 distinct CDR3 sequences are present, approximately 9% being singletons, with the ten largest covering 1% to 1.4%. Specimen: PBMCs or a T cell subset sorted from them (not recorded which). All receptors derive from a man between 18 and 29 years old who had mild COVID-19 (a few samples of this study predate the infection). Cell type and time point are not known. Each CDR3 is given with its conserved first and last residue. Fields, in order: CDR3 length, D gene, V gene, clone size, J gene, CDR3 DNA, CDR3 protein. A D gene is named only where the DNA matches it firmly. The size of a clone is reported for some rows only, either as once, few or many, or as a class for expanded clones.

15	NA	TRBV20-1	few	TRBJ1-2	TGCAGTGCTAGAGATCTCAGGGAACCGAGGTATGGCTACACCTTC	CSARDLREPRYGYTF
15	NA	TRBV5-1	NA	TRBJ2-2	TGCGCCAGCCGGCAGGGACCCCAGAACACCGGGGAGCTGTTTTTT	CASRQGPQNTGELFF
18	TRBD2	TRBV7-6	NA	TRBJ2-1	TGTGCCAGCAGCTCCGGACTAGCGGGGGGGCCGTCCTACAATGAGCAGTTCTTC	CASSSGLAGGPSYNEQFF
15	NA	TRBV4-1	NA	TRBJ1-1	TGCGCCAGCAGCCAATCAGGGGTGTTGAACACTGAAGCTTTCTTT	CASSQSGVLNTEAFF
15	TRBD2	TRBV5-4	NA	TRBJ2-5	TGTGCCAGCAGCCCCGGGGGGGCCCTTCAAGAGACCCAGTACTTC	CASSPGGALQETQYF
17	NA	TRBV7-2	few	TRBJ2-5	TGTGCCAGCAGCCCGCGACCCCCGGGACGCCCTAAAGGGACCCAGTACTTC	CASSPRPPGRPKGTQYF
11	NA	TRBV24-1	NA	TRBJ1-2	TGTGCCACCGGGACGTCCTATGGCTACACCTTC	CATGTSYGYTF
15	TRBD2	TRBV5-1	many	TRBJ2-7	TGCGCCAGCAGACTCCTAGCGGGGCGAGCCTACGAGCAGTACTTC	CASRLLAGRAYEQYF
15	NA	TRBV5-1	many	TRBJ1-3	TGCGCCAGCAGCTTGTCGTTCCGCACGGGAAACACCATATATTTT	CASSLSFRTGNTIYF
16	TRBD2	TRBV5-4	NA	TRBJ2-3	TGTGCCAGCAGCTTAGGACTAGCTAGGTCGGCAGATACGCAGTATTTT	CASSLGLARSADTQYF
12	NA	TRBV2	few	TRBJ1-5	TGTGCCAGCCGACAGAGCAATCAGCCCCAGCATTTT	CASRQSNQPQHF
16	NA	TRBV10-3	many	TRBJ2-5	TGTGCCATCAGTGAGTCTCTAGCTGGGCAGCAAGAGACCCAGTACTTC	CAISESLAGQQETQYF
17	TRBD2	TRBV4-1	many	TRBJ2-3	TGCGCCAGCAGCCAAGATCTAACTAGCGGTTTCACAGATACGCAGTATTTT	CASSQDLTSGFTDTQYF
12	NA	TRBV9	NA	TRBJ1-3	TGTGCCAGCAGCGTAGACGGAAACACCATATATTTT	CASSVDGNTIYF
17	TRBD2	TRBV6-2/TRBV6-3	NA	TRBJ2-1	TGTGCCAGCGGAAAGCGAGCGGGGGGAATACTCTACAATGAGCAGTTCTTC	CASGKRAGGILYNEQFF
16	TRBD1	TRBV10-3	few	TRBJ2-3	TGTGCCATCAGGCCAACCTCGACAGGGGGGAGAGATGCGCAGTATTTT	CAIRPTSTGGRDAQYF
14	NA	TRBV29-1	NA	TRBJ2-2	TGCAGCGTCTCAGGGGTTTTGAACACCGGGGAGCTGTTTTTT	CSVSGVLNTGELFF
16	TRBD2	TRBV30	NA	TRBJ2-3	TGTGCCTGGAGTCGAGGAGCGGGGGGGTTAACAGATACGCAGTATTTT	CAWSRGAGGLTDTQYF
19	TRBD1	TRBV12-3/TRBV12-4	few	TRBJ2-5	TGTGCCAGCAGTCCCCCCCCGGGACAGGGGACCTTCATAGGGGAGACCCAGTACTTC	CASSPPPGQGTFIGETQYF
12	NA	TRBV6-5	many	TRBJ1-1	TGTGCCAGCGGCTTAATAGGCGTTAAAGCTTTCTTT	CASGLIGVKAFF
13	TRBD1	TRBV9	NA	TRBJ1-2	TGTGCCAGCAGCCAAACAGGGGGGGCTGGCTACACCTTC	CASSQTGGAGYTF
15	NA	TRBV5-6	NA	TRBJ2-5	TGTGCCAGCAGCTTCCTAGGGAAGACAGAAGAGACCCAGTACTTC	CASSFLGKTEETQYF
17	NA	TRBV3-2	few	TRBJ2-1	TGTGCCAGCAGCCGACAGGGACAGCCCCAGATTTTGGATGAGCAGTTCTTC	CASSRQGQPQILDEQFF
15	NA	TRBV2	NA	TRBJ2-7	TGTGCCAGCAGAGAGACAAGCCGGGACAACTACGAGCAGTACTTC	CASRETSRDNYEQYF
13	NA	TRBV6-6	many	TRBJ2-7	TGTGCCAGCAGGACCTGGGAGGGGGGGGAGCAGTACTTC	CASRTWEGGEQYF
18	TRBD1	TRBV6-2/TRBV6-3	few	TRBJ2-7	TGTGCCAGCAGTTACTCGATGAGGGACAGGGGCGCCTCCTACGAGCAGTACTTC	CASSYSMRDRGASYEQYF
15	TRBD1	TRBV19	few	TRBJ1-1	TGTGCCAGTAGTCTCTCCGGGACAGGGGTCACTGAAGCTTTCTTT	CASSLSGTGVTEAFF
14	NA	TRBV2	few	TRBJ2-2	TGTGCCAGCTTGAGTTCAGGGCTCACCGGGGAGCTGTTTTTT	CASLSSGLTGELFF
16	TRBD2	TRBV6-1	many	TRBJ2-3	TGTGCCAGCAGAGCCGCCCTAGCGGGTCCCACAGATACGCAGTATTTT	CASRAALAGPTDTQYF
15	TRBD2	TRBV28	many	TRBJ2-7	TGTGCCAGCAGTTTGGGACTAGCGGGGACCTACGAGCAGTACTTC	CASSLGLAGTYEQYF
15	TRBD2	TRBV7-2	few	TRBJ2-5	TGTGCCAGCAGCTCGGGACTAGCTCAACAAGAGACCCAGTACTTC	CASSSGLAQQETQYF
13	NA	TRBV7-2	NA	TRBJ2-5	TGTGCCAGCACCTACATGACCCAAGAGACCCAGTACTTC	CASTYMTQETQYF
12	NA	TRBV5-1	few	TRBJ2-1	TGCGCCAGCAGCCAACGGGGAAATGAGCAGTTCTTC	CASSQRGNEQFF
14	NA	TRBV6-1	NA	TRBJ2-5	TGTGCCAGCAGTCCAAGGGGTGTGAGAGAGACCCAGTACTTC	CASSPRGVRETQYF
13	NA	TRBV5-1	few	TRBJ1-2	TGCGCCAGCAGCTTGGAAGAACAGGGCAACTACACCTTC	CASSLEEQGNYTF
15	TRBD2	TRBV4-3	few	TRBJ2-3	TGCGCCAGCATCCAAGGGGCTAGCGGGGGGGATACGCAGTATTTT	CASIQGASGGDTQYF
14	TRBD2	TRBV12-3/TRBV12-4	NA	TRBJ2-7	TGTGCCAGCAGTTTGGGGGGGGACCTCTACGAGCAGTACTTC	CASSLGGDLYEQYF
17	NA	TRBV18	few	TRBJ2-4	TGTGCCAGCTCACCACGGCAGGTCGGTCTCCCCCAGGGAATTCAGTACTTC	CASSPRQVGLPQGIQYF
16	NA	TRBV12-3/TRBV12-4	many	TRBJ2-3	TGTGCCAGCACCTTGGGGTCCAGGGGGAGGACAGATACGCAGTATTTT	CASTLGSRGRTDTQYF
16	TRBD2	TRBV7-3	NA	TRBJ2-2	TGTGCCAGCAGCACAGGACTAGCGGGGAACACCGGGGAGCTGTTTTTT	CASSTGLAGNTGELFF
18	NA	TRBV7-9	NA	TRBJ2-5	TGTGCCAGCAGCTTAGTCGGACGGGCGGGGTCGGGACGAGAGACCCAGTACTTC	CASSLVGRAGSGRETQYF
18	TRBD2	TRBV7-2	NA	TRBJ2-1	TGTGCCAGCAGCTCCAATCTACTAGCGGCCCGCTCCTACAATGAGCAGTTCTTC	CASSSNLLAARSYNEQFF
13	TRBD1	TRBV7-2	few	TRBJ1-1	TGTGCCAGTGATCAGGGGGCGAACACTGAAGCTTTCTTT	CASDQGANTEAFF
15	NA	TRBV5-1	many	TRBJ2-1	TGCGCCAGCAGCTTTGGCGGGGTCTCCTACAATGAGCAGTTCTTC	CASSFGGVSYNEQFF
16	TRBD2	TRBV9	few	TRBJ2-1	TGTGCCAGCAGCGCCAGTGAGCGGGGTGTCGACAATGAGCAGTTCTTC	CASSASERGVDNEQFF
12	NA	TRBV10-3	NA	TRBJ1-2	TGTGCCATCCAGAGGGACGGCTATGGCTACACCTTC	CAIQRDGYGYTF
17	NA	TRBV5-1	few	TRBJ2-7	TGCGCCAGCAGCTCATACGGAGGCAGGATAAGCTCCTACGAGCAGTACTTC	CASSSYGGRISSYEQYF
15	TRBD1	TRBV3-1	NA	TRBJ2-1	TGTGCCAGCAGCACCCGGGACAGGGGGAACAATGAGCAGTTCTTC	CASSTRDRGNNEQFF
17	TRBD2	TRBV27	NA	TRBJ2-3	TGTGCCAGCAGTTTATACGTCGGGAGCGGGGGCCGAGATACGCAGTATTTT	CASSLYVGSGGRDTQYF
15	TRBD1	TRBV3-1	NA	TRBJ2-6	TGTGCCAGCAGCTACCAGGGGGCTGGGGCCAACGTCCTGACTTTC	CASSYQGAGANVLTF
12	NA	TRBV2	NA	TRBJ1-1	TGTGCCAGCTTCCGGGTGGGCACTGAAGCTTTCTTT	CASFRVGTEAFF
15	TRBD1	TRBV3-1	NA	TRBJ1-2	TGTGCCAGCAGCCTCCAGACGACAGGGGTTCATGGCTACACCTTC	CASSLQTTGVHGYTF